The 15 T cell receptor beta chains presented below share a single source sample, sequenced in a study of blood T cell repertoires in COVID-19. Some clones are missing from TCRdb's copy, which holds only in-frame ones; the method was immunoSEQ multiplex PCR. The data show some 250,000 clones, roughly four fifths seen once. Sequencing input: peripheral blood. The receptor set was obtained from a woman aged 55-70 years with active or convalescent COVID-19.

This clone was observed a handful of times. The rearrangement uses TRBV11-2 and TRBJ1-3, with D maybe TRBD1 (6 bases). Looked up from germline, CDR1 is SGHAT and CDR2 is FQNNGV. V was trimmed by 7 bases and J by 3 bases, leaving 10 bases between them. The CDR3 is 13 residues long. CDR3 coding DNA: TGTGCCAGCAACATACAGGGTGGAAACACCATATATTTT. It specifies CASNIQGGNTIYF.

CDR3 nucleotide sequence: TGTGCCAGCAGCTTACGTAGCTCTATGGATGAGCAGTTCTTC. It yields the protein CASSLRSSMDEQFF. The chain couples TRBV11-3 to TRBJ2-1; D unresolved. Germline assignment: CDR1 SGHNT and CDR2 YENEEA. With 2 bases removed from V and 8 bases from J, the gap between germline ends came to 13 bases. This CDR3 contains 14 residues.

This sequence joins TRBV5-8 and TRBJ1-4; possibly TRBD1 for D (5 bases). Trimming shortened V by 4 bases and J by 6 bases, and 13 bases separated the two germline ends. Per the germline V gene, CDR1 is SGHTS and CDR2 is YDEGEE. The CDR3 runs to 14 residues. CDR3 in amino acids: CASSRGSSHEKLFF. The CDR3 DNA is TGTGCCAGCAGCCGGGGGAGTAGCCATGAAAAACTGTTTTTT.

The V call is TRBV6-5, the J call TRBJ2-2, with 7 bases identical to TRBD1. The CDR3 runs 15 residues. Germline V gives CDR1 MNHEY, CDR2 SVGAGI. V lost 5 bases, J lost 0 bases, and 3 bases stayed unmatched. DNA of the CDR3: TGTGCCAGCAGTCCAGGGGGAACGAACACCGGGGAGCTGTTTTTT. It encodes CASSPGGTNTGELFF.

The chain recombines TRBV30 with TRBJ1-3; D may be TRBD1 (6 bases). There are 14 residues in the CDR3. Trimming shortened V by 2 bases and J by 9 bases, and 17 bases separated the two germline ends. CDR1 is GTSNPN and CDR2 is SVGIG in the germline V gene (reference sequence). CDR3 residues: CAWSWDILRGTIYF. CDR3 DNA: TGTGCCTGGAGTTGGGACATCTTGAGAGGCACCATATATTTT.

The V gene is TRBV27, the J gene TRBJ1-4; D not resolved. Germline assignment: CDR1 MNHEY and CDR2 SMNVEV (reference sequence). CDR3 length: 14 amino acids. The V gene lost 5 bases and the J gene lost 8 bases, with 15 bases spanning the gap. The CDR3: CASSDWESPEKLFF. As DNA, the CDR3 is TGTGCCAGCAGTGATTGGGAGTCGCCCGAAAAACTGTTTTTT.

The CDR3 bases are TGTGCCAGCAGCTCGTGGGGGAGCGGGAGCACAGATACGCAGTATTTT. Its translation is CASSSWGSGSTDTQYF. V usage is TRBV7-9 and J usage is TRBJ2-3, with a possible D match to TRBD2 (6 bases). Trimming shortened V by 4 bases and J by 0 bases, and 14 bases separated the two germline ends. From germline, CDR1 is SEHNR and CDR2 FQNEAQ (reference sequence). The length of the CDR3 is 16 residues.

The chain links TRBV24-1 to TRBJ2-7; TRBD1 matches 9 bases. J was trimmed by 2 bases and V by 8 bases; bases with no gene match: 9. The CDR3 is 15 residues long. Germline V gives CDR1 KGHDR, CDR2 SFDVKD. CDR3: CATIEPGQGPYEQYF. CDR3 sequence (DNA): TGTGCCACCATTGAGCCGGGACAGGGCCCCTACGAGCAGTACTTC.

The V and J genes are TRBV7-8 and TRBJ2-5, with 8 bases aligning to TRBD1. The J segment lost 1 base and the V segment lost 0 bases, leaving 7 bases of the junction unmatched. The CDR3 totals 17 residues. Germline assignment: CDR1 SGHVS and CDR2 FQNEAQ. The CDR3 protein is CASSLARKDRAQETQYF. The DNA of the CDR3 is TGTGCCAGCAGCTTAGCCCGGAAGGACAGGGCCCAAGAGACCCAGTACTTC.

The chain uses TRBV5-6 and TRBJ1-5, with TRBD1 as a possible D gene (6 bases). The germline gives CDR1 SGHDT, CDR2 YYEEEE. The CDR3 is made up of 15 amino acids. With 4 bases removed from V and 3 bases from J, the gap between germline ends came to 14 bases. CDR3 residues: CASSPGGGTNQPQHF. CDR3 DNA: TGTGCCAGCAGCCCGGGCGGGGGCACCAATCAGCCCCAGCATTTT.

Only a few counts were recorded for this clone. The rearrangement uses TRBV6-2 or TRBV6-3 and TRBJ1-1, with 8 bases fitting TRBD1. The CDR3 is made up of 14 amino acids. The V gene's germline CDR1 is MNHEY and CDR2 SVGEGT. Trimming at V came to 5 bases and at J to 1 base, leaving 3 bases not matched to a gene. The CDR3 loop is CASSLGQGNTEAFF. CDR3 DNA sequence: TGTGCCAGCAGTCTCGGACAGGGGAACACTGAAGCTTTCTTT.

The gene calls are TRBV19 and TRBJ1-5; 7 nucleotides match TRBD1. The CDR3 is 17 amino acids. Germline CDR1 LNHDA, CDR2 SQIVND (reference sequence). J lost 0 bases, V lost 4 bases, and 9 bases had no gene match. The CDR3 DNA reads TGTGCCAGTAGTAGGGACAGTACCAGGGATAGCAATCAGCCCCAGCATTTT. This encodes CASSRDSTRDSNQPQHF.

This clone appeared a few times. The chain uses TRBV30 and TRBJ1-5; the D gene is possibly TRBD1 (5 bases). Looked up from germline, CDR1 is GTSNPN and CDR2 is SVGIG (reference sequence). CDR3 length: 14 residues. Trimming removed 4 bases from V and 3 bases from J, with 13 bases in between. CDR3 nucleotide sequence: TGTGCCTGGACCTATGGGGGGTTCAATCAGCCCCAGCATTTT. As protein: CAWTYGGFNQPQHF.

This clone appeared a few times. The V gene is TRBV6-6, the J gene TRBJ2-2, with D possibly being TRBD2 (5 bases). CDR3 length equals 15 residues. The germline gives CDR1 MNHNY, CDR2 SVGAGI (reference sequence). Trimming removed 2 bases at V and 0 bases at J, with 7 bases between. Written as DNA, the CDR3 is TGTGCCAGCAGTTACCGGACTTCGAACACCGGGGAGCTGTTTTTT. Translating it yields CASSYRTSNTGELFF.

This clone was observed once. The chain joins TRBV5-1 to TRBJ1-3; a weak D match, TRBD1 (5 bases). Germline lookup yields CDR1 SGHRS and CDR2 YFSETQ. The length of the CDR3 is 17 residues. V was clipped by 2 bases and J by 0 bases, with 15 bases between them. As DNA, the CDR3 is TGCGCCAGCAGCTTTAAATCGACAGACCACTCTGGAAACACCATATATTTT. Amino acid sequence: CASSFKSTDHSGNTIYF.